The clone carrying this T cell receptor beta chain was seen ten or more times. Its antigen remains unidentified. Researchers took RNA transcripts and amplified TCR beta CDR3 regions from them. A first-round RT-PCR used HTBI primers, followed by a second-round multiplex PCR. TCRdb independently ran MiXCR on the multiplex PCR reads; one entry per CDR3 protein. The repertoire consists of about 600,000 distinct CDR3 sequences, with 39% occurring once and the leading ten covering about 4%. This record belongs to a study of Graves' ophthalmopathy and Graves' hyperthyroidism. Trimming left V 1 base short and J 3 bases short, with 7 bases between. CDR3 length equals 12 residues. Germline assignment: CDR1 DFQATT and CDR2 SNEGSKA (reference sequence). Hyperthyroidism was new, under 2 months, in patients aged 18 to 65. Ineligible for inclusion were patients with other autoimmune diseases, uncontrolled infections, pregnancy or lactation.

Findings and limits, study-wide: The model predicted ophthalmopathy progression with more than 70% sensitivity and less than 85% specificity. Most thyroid clonotypes expanded beyond 0.001 frequency were also found in blood.

The sequence was collected from an adult man with Graves' hyperthyroidism. The chain is built from TRBV20-1 and TRBJ2-7; D is unclear. The sample taken for sequencing was peripheral blood or thyroid tissue (not recorded which). Written as DNA, the CDR3 is TGCAGTGCTAGAGTGATAGGCTACGAGCAGTACTTC. Translating gives CSARVIGYEQYF.